This record covers a single TCR beta chain. Its antigen is unknown. The entry originates in a study of OX40 agonist ivuxolimab in advanced cancers. Study observations and caveats: Among the nonresponders, some also had low normalized T-cell clonal expansion. No determination was made of the antigen specificity of the expanded peripheral T cells.

Peripheral blood came from all dose cohorts at three timepoints. CDR1 and CDR2 from the germline V gene are ENHRY and SYGVKD. V dropped 6 bases and J dropped 5; count of bases not matched to a gene: 7. This CDR3 spans 14 amino acids. Profiling relied on immunoSEQ multiplex PCR, and the TCRdb table lists in-frame clones only, not all of them. There are more than 40,000 clones in the sample; around 90% occur only once, and roughly 4.9% lies in the top ten. The sample here was CD4+ or CD8+ T cells sorted from blood, taken in a trial of the OX40 agonist ivuxolimab. This receptor was identified in an adult with an advanced solid tumor such as melanoma, head and neck, liver or kidney cancer. The J gene is TRBJ2-7, the V gene TRBV10-3; TRBD1 matches 10 bases. DNA of the CDR3: TGTGCCATCAGCTCGGGACAGGGGACGGACGAGCAGTACGTC. Its translation is CAISSGQGTDEQYV.